The 27 T cell receptor beta chains below were found in one sample sequenced in a study of cytomegalovirus exposure and HLA in healthy donors. In the PCR, 60 Vbeta and 13 Jbeta primers were used. Sequenced by immunoSEQ multiplex PCR; TCRdb stores in-frame clones only, minus some. The repertoire holds some 150,000 clones, with around three quarters as singletons. Sequences were obtained from PBMCs. Receptor source: a middle-aged man in good health and CMV-seronegative.

The CDR3 region is CASSISWTGGNQPQHF. The CDR3 nucleotides read TGTGCCAGTAGTATCTCCTGGACAGGGGGCAATCAGCCCCAGCATTTT. This chain links TRBV19 with TRBJ1-5, with 9 bases aligning to TRBD1. The germline gives CDR1 LNHDA, CDR2 SQIVND (reference sequence). V lost 3 bases and J lost 2; bases outside the gene matches: 5. The CDR3 loop spans 16 amino acids.

The chain is built from TRBV6-6 and TRBJ1-2, with 8 bases aligning to TRBD1. Germline V lookup: CDR1 MNHNY, CDR2 SVGAGI (reference sequence). V was clipped by 2 bases and J by 7 bases; unmatched bases: 9. This CDR3 comprises 15 residues. In nucleotides, the CDR3 is TGTGCCAGCAGTTACACTGGGACAGGCCGGAGTGGCTACACCTTC. Protein: CASSYTGTGRSGYTF.

This clone appeared a few times. V and J are TRBV2 and TRBJ2-1; no clear D gene. The ends were cut back, 8 bases at V and 6 bases at J, with 11 bases in the middle. This CDR3 has 12 amino acids. Germline V gene data show CDR1 as SNHLY and CDR2 as FYNNEI. Here the CDR3 DNA reads TGTGCCAGCCTTACCGGGTTCAATGAGCAGTTCTTC. It encodes CASLTGFNEQFF.

The V and J genes are TRBV28 and TRBJ1-5; 7 bases map to TRBD1. Per the germline V gene, CDR1 is MDHEN and CDR2 is SYDVKM. The CDR3 spans 14 residues. The ends lost 10 bases at V and 1 base at J; junction bases unmatched: 7. This chain's CDR3 is CATSTGVSNQPQHF. The CDR3 DNA reads TGTGCCACCTCAACAGGGGTCAGCAATCAGCCCCAGCATTTT. The whole variable domain, remainder taken from reference TRBV28 and TRBJ1-5, is DVKVTQSSRYLVKRTGEKVFLECVQDMDHENMFWYRQDPGLGLRLIYFSYDVKMKEKGDIPEGYSVSREKKERFSLILESASTNQTSMYLCATSTGVSNQPQHFGDGTRLSIL.

J is TRBJ2-3 and V is TRBV29-1, with D maybe TRBD1 (8 bases). The CDR3 is made up of 13 amino acids. Germline V gene lookup returns CDR1 SQVTM and CDR2 ANQGSEA. Trimming pared 6 bases from V and 4 bases from J, leaving 14 bases between. This CDR3 reads CSVNRGGADTQYF. The CDR3 DNA is TGCAGCGTGAACAGGGGGGGGGCAGATACGCAGTATTTT.

The chain combines TRBV9 with TRBJ1-4; 7 bases are a match to TRBD1. Trimming took 0 bases from V and 8 from J; bases not matched to a gene: 7. The CDR3 sequence is 15 residues long. Per the germline V gene, CDR1 is SGDLS and CDR2 is YYNGEE. The CDR3 DNA reads as TGTGCCAGCAGCGTAGTAACCCAGGGGGACGAAAAACTGTTTTTT. It is translated as CASSVVTQGDEKLFF.

This chain joins TRBV6-5 and TRBJ1-5; 8 bases are shared with TRBD1. The CDR3 length is 15 residues. Per germline, CDR1 MNHEY and CDR2 SVGAGI. V shed 7 bases, J shed 4 bases, and the junction held 9 bases outside the gene matches. The CDR3 protein is CASNNRDRTNQPQHF. The CDR3 DNA is TGTGCCAGCAATAACCGGGACAGGACGAATCAGCCCCAGCATTTT.

This clone was recorded once. V usage is TRBV19 and J usage is TRBJ1-4; D ambiguous. This CDR3 has 13 amino acids. Germline CDR1 LNHDA, CDR2 SQIVND (reference sequence). The V end lost 7 bases, the J end lost 4 bases, and 10 bases lay between the germline ends. CDR3 sequence: CASIGRLNEKLFF. The CDR3 nucleotides read TGTGCCAGTATAGGAAGACTTAATGAAAAACTGTTTTTT.

This clone was observed a few times. The gene calls are TRBV7-9 and TRBJ2-2; 7 positions match TRBD2. Trimming removed 5 bases from V and 2 bases from J; junction bases left unmatched: 5. This CDR3 is built from 15 residues. The germline gives CDR1 SEHNR, CDR2 FQNEAQ (reference sequence). The CDR3 sequence: CASSVGGSNTGELFF. The CDR3 DNA follows: TGTGCCAGCAGCGTGGGAGGGAGTAACACCGGGGAGCTGTTTTTT.

The genes are TRBV12-2 and TRBJ1-5; TRBD1, the table's D call, was not compared with the DNA. TRBV12-2 is noted as a pseudogene. CDR3 length: 17 residues. The CDR3: CASRLASKHLSNQPQHF. The CDR3 region has the DNA TGTGCAAGTCGCTTAGCGTCGAAACACCTTAGCAATCAGCCCCAGCATTTT.

Only one count was recorded for this clone. The CDR3: CASKDRADGKLFF. The CDR3 DNA reads TGTGCCAGCAAGGACAGGGCGGACGGAAAACTGTTTTTT. The chain couples TRBV28 to TRBJ1-4; the match to TRBD1 covers 8 bases. This CDR3 comprises 13 residues. Germline loops: CDR1 MDHEN, CDR2 SYDVKM. After removal of 7 bases from V and 10 bases from J, the junction contained 8 bases not matched to a gene.

The chain joins TRBV28 to TRBJ2-7; TRBD2 agrees at 13 bases. CDR1 MDHEN and CDR2 SYDVKM come from the germline V gene. The ends lost 2 bases at V and 9 bases at J; junction bases unmatched: 4. This CDR3 is built from 14 residues. CDR3 coding DNA: TGTGCCAGCAGTTTAGCCGGACTAGCGGGGGTGCAGTACTTC. Translation: CASSLAGLAGVQYF.

The count of this clone is one. This chain links TRBV6-6 with TRBJ2-5, with a possible D match to TRBD1 (6 bases). The CDR3 is 14 residues long. The V gene's germline CDR1 is MNHNY and CDR2 SVGAGI (reference sequence). The V end lost 5 bases, the J end lost 3 bases, and 13 bases lay between the germline ends. Here the CDR3 reads CASSNSGGEETQYF. The CDR3 nucleotides read TGTGCCAGCAGTAATTCTGGGGGCGAAGAGACCCAGTACTTC.

Here the CDR3 reads CASSAGRLTEGGVGYTF. CDR3 nucleotide sequence: TGCGCCAGCAGCGCTGGCCGTTTGACAGAAGGCGGGGTTGGCTACACCTTC. The chain couples TRBV5-1 to TRBJ1-2; possible D gene TRBD1, 5 bases. The CDR3 extends over 17 amino acids. Germline assignment: CDR1 SGHRS and CDR2 YFSETQ. Trimming took off 4 bases at V and 7 bases at J, with 26 bases between the two ends.

The chain couples TRBV19 to TRBJ1-5, with 12 bases identical to TRBD1. From germline, CDR1 is LNHDA and CDR2 SQIVND (reference sequence). J lost 3 bases, V lost 6 bases, and 6 bases had no gene match. This CDR3 comprises 16 residues. The CDR3 here is CASRSGTGGFNQPQHF. CDR3 nucleotides: TGTGCCAGTAGGTCCGGGACAGGGGGCTTCAATCAGCCCCAGCATTTT.

This clone was counted a few times. The chain recombines TRBV10-3 with TRBJ1-5; TRBD1 is a possible D gene (5 bases). Germline values: CDR1 ENHRY, CDR2 SYGVKD. The ends were cut back, 4 bases at V and 4 bases at J, with 20 bases in the middle. There are 17 residues in the CDR3. The CDR3 DNA follows: TGTGCCATCAGTGGCGCCCTGGGAGGGGCCAATAATCAGCCCCAGCATTTT. Amino acid sequence: CAISGALGGANNQPQHF.

The rearrangement joins TRBV29-1 to TRBJ2-7; 15 nucleotides line up with TRBD2. Per germline, CDR1 SQVTM and CDR2 ANQGSEA. The V segment lost 4 bases and the J segment 2 bases; nucleotides outside the gene matches: 3. The CDR3 runs 15 residues. Here the CDR3 reads CSVAGLAGGPYEQYF. The CDR3 DNA reads as TGCAGCGTTGCCGGACTAGCGGGAGGGCCCTACGAGCAGTACTTC.

V and J are TRBV21-1 and TRBJ2-7; the table calls TRBD1, which could not be checked here. TRBV21-1 is a pseudogene. There are 15 residues in the CDR3. The CDR3 coding sequence is TGTGCCAGCAGCCGCCTCGGGTTCAGGGTATCGGAGCAGTACTTC. The encoded protein is CASSRLGFRVSEQYF.

The CDR3 here is CASSQDTGGVKNEQFF. CDR3 in DNA: TGTGCCAGCAGCCAAGATACAGGGGGCGTTAAAAATGAGCAGTTCTTC. V is TRBV14 and J is TRBJ2-1; 9 nucleotides align to TRBD1. V lost 0 bases to trimming and J lost 7 bases; unmatched junction nucleotides: 7. This CDR3 region has 16 residues. The V gene's germline CDR1 is SGHDN and CDR2 FVKESK. The full variable domain, rest sourced from reference TRBV14 and TRBJ2-1, is EAGVTQFPSHSVIEKGQTVTLRCDPISGHDNLYWYRRVMGKEIKFLLHFVKESKQDESGMPNNRFLAERTGGTYSTLKVQPAELEDSGVYFCASSQDTGGVKNEQFFGPGTRLTVL.

The V call is TRBV28, the J call TRBJ2-2; 10 nucleotides line up with TRBD1. The V segment lost 2 bases and the J segment 4 bases; nucleotides outside the gene matches: 4. This CDR3 has 16 residues. Germline CDR1 MDHEN, CDR2 SYDVKM. CDR3 protein: CASSLTGQGFTGELFF. The CDR3 bases are TGTGCCAGCAGTTTAACGGGACAGGGGTTCACCGGGGAGCTGTTTTTT.

With respect to this clone: The sample carries other DNA sequences with the same CDR3. This chain joins TRBV18 and TRBJ1-5, with TRBD1 matching over 7 bases. This CDR3 comprises 14 residues. The J segment lost 2 bases and the V segment lost 3 bases, leaving 1 base of the junction unmatched. Germline lookup yields CDR1 KGHSH and CDR2 LQKENI. The chain's CDR3 is CASSPGQGNQPQHF. The CDR3 DNA reads TGTGCCAGCTCACCTGGACAGGGCAATCAGCCCCAGCATTTT.

The chain employs TRBV7-9 and TRBJ2-7; 8 nucleotides line up with TRBD1. Germline CDR1 is SEHNR and CDR2 is FQNEAQ (reference sequence). The V gene end was trimmed by 5 bases and the J gene end by 0 bases; junction bases not matched to a gene: 6. The CDR3 length is 15 residues. The CDR3 here is CASSGLTGASYEQYF. CDR3 DNA: TGTGCCAGCAGCGGGTTGACAGGGGCCTCCTACGAGCAGTACTTC. Drawing the rest from reference TRBV7-9 and TRBJ2-7, the complete variable domain is DTGVSQNPRHKITKRGQNVTFRCDPISEHNRLYWYRQTLGQGPEFLTYFQNEAQLEKSRLLSDRFSAERPKGSFSTLEIQRTEQGDSAMYLCASSGLTGASYEQYFGPGTRLTVT.

There are a few counts of this clone. The rearrangement joins TRBV6-5 to TRBJ2-3; D unresolved. Deletions cut 6 bases from V and 0 bases from J, with 13 bases between. CDR3 length: 15 amino acids. Germline V gene data show CDR1 as MNHEY and CDR2 as SVGAGI. The CDR3 DNA follows: TGTGCCAGCAGCCGACCGGGTACCAGCACAGATACGCAGTATTTT. Its translation is CASSRPGTSTDTQYF.

J is TRBJ2-1 and V is TRBV5-4, with D maybe TRBD1 (5 bases). The CDR3 is 10 amino acids. The V end lost 7 bases, the J end lost 9 bases, and 8 bases lay between the germline ends. Germline-derived CDR1 and CDR2 are SGHNT and YYREEE (reference sequence). As DNA, the CDR3 is TGTGCCAGCGGAAGGGGTGAGCAGTTCTTC. This sequence encodes CASGRGEQFF.

The chain is built from TRBV5-4 and TRBJ2-1; 9 positions agree with TRBD2. Trimming at V came to 2 bases and at J to 9 bases, leaving 9 bases not matched to a gene. There are 15 residues in the CDR3. Looked up from germline, CDR1 is SGHNT and CDR2 is YYREEE (reference sequence). CDR3 in amino acids: CASSLPGLAPFEQFF. The DNA for the CDR3 is TGTGCCAGCAGCTTACCGGGACTAGCACCTTTTGAGCAGTTCTTC.

In its sample, this clone was seen once. This chain uses TRBV6-1 with TRBJ1-4, with D unclear. The CDR3 loop spans 11 amino acids. V lost 3 bases, J lost 10 bases, and 6 bases lay in between. Germline V gene sequence: CDR1 MNHNS, CDR2 SASEGT. CDR3 sequence: CASSDSVKLFF. CDR3 bases: TGTGCCAGCAGTGACTCCGTAAAACTGTTTTTT.

This clone was counted a few times. CDR3 sequence reads: CASSPKGNRRTGELFF. CDR3 DNA sequence: TGTGCCAGCAGCCCTAAGGGAAACAGGCGAACCGGGGAGCTGTTTTTT. The chain joins TRBV21-1 to TRBJ2-2; the table's D gene call, TRBD1, was not cross checked with the DNA. TRBV21-1 is recorded as a pseudogene. The CDR3 spans 16 residues.